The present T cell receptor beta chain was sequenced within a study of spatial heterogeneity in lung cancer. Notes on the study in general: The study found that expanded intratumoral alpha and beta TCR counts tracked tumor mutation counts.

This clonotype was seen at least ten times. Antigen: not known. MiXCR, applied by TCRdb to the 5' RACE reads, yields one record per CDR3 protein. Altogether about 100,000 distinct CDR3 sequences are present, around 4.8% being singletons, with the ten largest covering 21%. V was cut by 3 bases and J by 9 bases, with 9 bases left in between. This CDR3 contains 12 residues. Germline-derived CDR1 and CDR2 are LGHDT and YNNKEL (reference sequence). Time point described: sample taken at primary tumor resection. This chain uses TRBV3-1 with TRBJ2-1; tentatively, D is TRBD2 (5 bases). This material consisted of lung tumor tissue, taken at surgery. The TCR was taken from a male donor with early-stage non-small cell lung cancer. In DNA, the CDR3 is TGTGCCAGCAGCCATTCCGGAGGTGAGCAGTTCTTC. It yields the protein CASSHSGGEQFF.